A single sample is the source of the 17 T cell receptor beta chains below, sequenced in a study of T cells after yellow fever vaccination. TCRdb re-called the 5' RACE reads through MiXCR, storing one row per CDR3 protein. Of about 630,000 distinct CDR3 sequences in the sample, around 12% were seen once. The sample was PBMCs, taken on the day of the yellow fever booster vaccination. The receptor source for this set is a man aged 25 to 45 who received the YFV17D yellow fever vaccine.

This chain links TRBV28 with TRBJ2-5; TRBD1 aligns across 8 bases. Germline V gives CDR1 MDHEN, CDR2 SYDVKM. This CDR3 spans 16 amino acids. V lost 6 bases and J lost 5; bases outside the gene matches: 14. The CDR3 reads CASSGQGMGISETQYF. CDR3 DNA: TGTGCCAGCAGCGGACAGGGTATGGGGATTAGTGAGACCCAGTACTTC.

The CDR3 DNA follows: TGCAGCGTTGACCCCCTAGCGGGAGAGTCAGATACGCAGTATTTT. Its translation: CSVDPLAGESDTQYF. The rearrangement links TRBV29-1 to TRBJ2-3, with TRBD2 matching 10 bases. This CDR3 is 15 amino acids long. CDR1 is SQVTM, CDR2 ANQGSEA, per germline. With 3 bases clipped from V and 4 bases from J, the junction kept 7 bases outside the gene matches.

This clonotype was seen ten or more times. This sequence joins TRBV6-6 and TRBJ2-5; 7 positions match TRBD1. Germline loops: CDR1 MNHNY, CDR2 SVGAGI (reference sequence). J lost 2 bases, V lost 6 bases, and 3 bases had no gene match. The CDR3 loop spans 13 amino acids. The CDR3 region has the DNA TGTGCCAGCAGGCCAGGGGGACAAGAGACCCAGTACTTC. Amino acids: CASRPGGQETQYF.

There are a few counts of this clonotype. The chain is built from TRBV5-6 and TRBJ2-3, with D uncertain. The length of the CDR3 is 16 residues. Germline loops: CDR1 SGHDT, CDR2 YYEEEE. V shed 4 bases and J shed 0 bases, with 15 bases lying between them. CDR3 loop: CASSLRSHSSTDTQYF. In nucleotides, the CDR3 is TGTGCCAGCAGCCTGAGATCCCACTCTAGCACAGATACGCAGTATTTT.

This clonotype was seen only a few times. This sequence joins TRBV20-1 and TRBJ2-7, with TRBD1 matching over 8 bases. CDR1 is DFQATT and CDR2 is SNEGSKA in the germline V gene (reference sequence). V was pared by 1 base and J by 5 bases, with 7 bases of the junction left unmatched. The CDR3 covers 14 residues. Here the CDR3 reads CSARGTGWVDEQYF. CDR3 coding DNA: TGCAGTGCTAGAGGGACAGGGTGGGTTGACGAGCAGTACTTC.

V and J are TRBV7-6 and TRBJ2-1; TRBD2 matches at 12 bases. Trimming at V came to 4 bases and at J to 8 bases, leaving 12 bases not matched to a gene. The CDR3 has 17 amino acids. Per germline, CDR1 SGHVS and CDR2 FNYEAQ. The CDR3 nucleotides read TGTGCCAGCAGCTCTCGGCCTAGCGGGAGGGCGCCCCATGAGCAGTTCTTC. It specifies CASSSRPSGRAPHEQFF.

The V call is TRBV21-1, the J call TRBJ2-7; the listed D gene, TRBD2, was not tested against the DNA. TRBV21-1 is shown as a pseudogene. The CDR3 length is 16 residues. CDR3 sequence reads: CASSKWEGPSSYEQYF. As DNA, the CDR3 is TGTGCCAGCAGCAAATGGGAGGGACCGAGCTCCTACGAGCAGTACTTC.

The rearrangement joins TRBV29-1 to TRBJ2-7, with 7 bases fitting TRBD1. V trimming: 8 bases; J trimming: 0 bases; junction bases outside the gene matches: 16. The CDR3 has 16 residues. Germline V gene data show CDR1 as SQVTM and CDR2 as ANQGSEA. The CDR3 sequence: CSITSGTAYYSYEQYF. The CDR3 DNA follows: TGCAGCATCACCTCCGGGACAGCCTATTACTCCTACGAGCAGTACTTC.

This clonotype occurred a few times. The J gene is TRBJ2-7, the V gene TRBV27; D is possibly TRBD1 (6 bases). Trimming left V 6 bases short and J 3 bases short, with 18 bases between. Germline values: CDR1 MNHEY, CDR2 SMNVEV (reference sequence). The CDR3 loop spans 15 amino acids. The DNA for the CDR3 is TGTGCCAGCAGACCAGGGGACGGAGCCTACTACGAGCAGTACTTC. This encodes CASRPGDGAYYEQYF.

The gene calls are TRBV5-1 and TRBJ2-5; no clear D. V shed 7 bases and J shed 3 bases, with 19 bases lying between them. CDR1 is SGHRS and CDR2 is YFSETQ in the germline V gene. The length of the CDR3 is 15 residues. CDR3: CASGPGGGPKETQYF. The CDR3 DNA is TGCGCCAGCGGCCCCGGCGGTGGGCCTAAAGAGACCCAGTACTTC.

The V call is TRBV18, the J call TRBJ1-6; D unclear. Germline values: CDR1 KGHSH, CDR2 LQKENI. The V end was cut by 3 bases, the J end by 6 bases, with 12 bases between. The CDR3 is 15 amino acids. The CDR3 spells CASSPVDLPNSPLHF. The CDR3 DNA sequence: TGTGCCAGCTCACCGGTCGATCTTCCTAATTCACCCCTCCACTTT.

The V and J genes are TRBV25-1 and TRBJ2-7; 7 bases are shared with TRBD1. J gave up 7 bases and V 8 bases, and 20 bases lay outside the gene matches. The CDR3 is 16 residues long. Germline V lookup: CDR1 MGHDK, CDR2 SYGVNS. The CDR3 DNA reads as TGTGCCAGCTCACCCCTTGGGCAGGGACAGTCTCGGGAGCAGTACTTC. This sequence encodes CASSPLGQGQSREQYF.

This clonotype was seen only a few times. The CDR3 protein is CASSPTSYVPYNEQFF. The CDR3 DNA reads as TGTGCCAGCAGCCCAACCTCATACGTCCCATACAATGAGCAGTTCTTC. The chain carries TRBV7-9 and TRBJ2-1; D unresolved. This CDR3 has 16 amino acids. Germline CDR1 and CDR2: SEHNR and FQNEAQ (reference sequence). The V end lost 5 bases, the J end lost 4 bases, and 18 bases lay between the germline ends.

The chain joins TRBV16 to TRBJ2-2; TRBD2 might be the D (6 bases). Germline assignment: CDR1 KGHSY and CDR2 FQNENV. The CDR3 has 14 residues. The germline V and J ends were trimmed by 7 bases and 2 bases, with 11 bases remaining between them. The CDR3 sequence: CASMRGINTGELFF. Written as DNA, the CDR3 is TGTGCCAGCATGCGCGGGATTAACACCGGGGAGCTGTTTTTT.

The CDR3 nucleotides read TGCGCCAGCAGCAACGGGACTACCTCCCGCACAGATACGCAGTATTTT. Its protein is CASSNGTTSRTDTQYF. The chain employs TRBV5-1 and TRBJ2-3; 7 bases are a match to TRBD2. The CDR3 length is 16 residues. Germline CDR1 and CDR2: SGHRS and YFSETQ. After removal of 4 bases from V and 1 base from J, the junction contained 9 bases not matched to a gene.

The V call is TRBV5-1, the J call TRBJ2-5; no firm D call. This CDR3 comprises 14 residues. V was clipped by 4 bases and J by 5 bases, with 15 bases between them. Per the germline V gene, CDR1 is SGHRS and CDR2 is YFSETQ. CDR3 sequence reads: CASSPWTDGETQYF. CDR3 bases: TGCGCCAGCAGCCCATGGACGGATGGGGAGACCCAGTACTTC.

V gene TRBV5-1 combines with J gene TRBJ2-2; a weak D match, TRBD2 (6 bases). V lost 4 bases to trimming and J lost 4 bases, with 17 bases between them. This CDR3 has 16 residues. CDR1 is SGHRS, CDR2 YFSETQ, per germline. The CDR3 bases are TGCGCCAGCAGCCTCCTCGGGGGAGAGGGCACCGGGGAGCTGTTTTTT. This translates into CASSLLGGEGTGELFF.